This T cell receptor (beta chain) was captured by sequencing in a study of CD8 T cells in ankylosing spondylitis. Comment on this clonotype: The target antigen is unknown.

The germline V gene encodes CDR1 DFQATT and CDR2 SNEGSKA (reference sequence). This CDR3 is built from 17 residues. Overall study findings and caveats: The authors found the disease-linked clones to be CD8+ and relatively rare in peripheral blood. Several highly homologous variants made up a TCR beta motif that seemed to typify ankylosing spondylitis blood. Disease-linked clones reportedly concentrated significantly in matched ankylosing spondylitis synovial fluid.

TCRdb passed the 5' RACE reads through MiXCR, listing each CDR3 protein once. The sample has just over 350,000 distinct CDR3 sequences, 20% to 25% seen once; the top ten hold under 15%. The source is a male donor with ankylosing spondylitis or in good health (not recorded which). Sample: blood, either unsorted or a sorted T cell fraction (not recorded which). This chain connects TRBV20-1 to TRBJ2-5; 7 bases line up with TRBD2. The CDR3 loop is CSLVPRRGNIIQETQYF. The CDR3 nucleotides are TGCAGCCTGGTCCCTCGGCGGGGGAACATAATCCAAGAGACCCAGTACTTC.